The clone carrying this TCR beta chain has a handful of counts. The antigen is unknown. This entry is derived from a study of CD4 T cells in relation to SARS-CoV-2 and coronaviruses. For the study at large: TCR beta CDR3s were sequenced after approximately 11-day antigen culture of PBMCs.

TCRdb's copy holds only in-frame clones and misses some; the assay was immunoSEQ multiplex PCR. The sample contains 25,000 to 35,000 clones, approximately 76% of which appear only once. With 4 bases clipped from V and 6 bases from J, the junction kept 4 bases outside the gene matches. This CDR3 spans 15 amino acids. CDR1 and CDR2 (germline): SNHLY, FYNNEI. Before the COVID-19 pandemic, during about 2011-2018, CD4+ T cells were taken from unexposed donors. CD4+ T cells were isolated from the cells after more than nine days of culture. The chain couples TRBV2 to TRBJ1-5, with 12 positions matching TRBD1. The sequence was obtained from a human donor in good health. What was sequenced was CD4+ T cells from PBMCs, cultured in vitro. The CDR3 protein is CASSGGTGGGQPQHF. The CDR3, as DNA: TGTGCCAGCAGTGGAGGGACAGGGGGCGGTCAGCCCCAGCATTTT.